The 12 T cell receptor beta chains in this list originate from one sample, sequenced in a study of blood T cell repertoires in COVID-19. The protocol was immunoSEQ multiplex PCR, while the TCRdb copy is restricted to in-frame clones and leaves out a portion. The data show around 190,000 clones, roughly 77% seen once. Sequencing was performed on PBMCs or T cells enriched from blood (not recorded which). These receptors all come from a man aged 35-49 years who had recovered from COVID-19.

The chain has TRBV9 and TRBJ2-1; 12 bases match TRBD2. The V gene end was trimmed by 3 bases and the J gene end by 0 bases; junction bases not matched to a gene: 1. The CDR3 sequence is 16 residues long. From germline, CDR1 is SGDLS and CDR2 YYNGEE. In DNA, the CDR3 is TGTGCCAGCAGCGGGGGACTAGCGGGCTCCTACAATGAGCAGTTCTTC. Its protein is CASSGGLAGSYNEQFF.

The chain couples TRBV24-1 to TRBJ2-2; D may be TRBD1 (6 bases). Germline CDR1 is KGHDR and CDR2 is SFDVKD. Trimming removed 4 bases from V and 3 bases from J, with 14 bases in between. The CDR3 is 16 amino acids. As DNA, the CDR3 is TGTGCCACCAGTGAGTCCCAAACAGGGTACACCGGGGAGCTGTTTTTT. It is translated as CATSESQTGYTGELFF.

The chain's CDR3 is CASTPGGSTTDTQYF. As DNA, the CDR3 is TGTGCCAGCACTCCAGGCGGGAGTACCACAGATACGCAGTATTTT. The rearrangement uses TRBV28 and TRBJ2-3; 7 nucleotides line up with TRBD2. The CDR3 consists of 15 residues. The V and J ends lost 7 bases and 2 bases, in that order; junction bases with no gene match: 9. CDR1 and CDR2 (germline): MDHEN, SYDVKM.

V is TRBV9 and J is TRBJ2-1; 7 nucleotides line up with TRBD1. The V gene's germline CDR1 is SGDLS and CDR2 YYNGEE. CDR3 length: 17 residues. The ends lost 3 bases at V and 1 base at J; junction bases unmatched: 10. In DNA form, the CDR3 reads TGTGCCAGCAGCGGCCGTTCCGACAGGGCTTCCTACAATGAGCAGTTCTTC. Translating gives CASSGRSDRASYNEQFF.

The V gene is TRBV28, the J gene TRBJ1-1; 9 bases fit TRBD1. Per the germline V gene, CDR1 is MDHEN and CDR2 is SYDVKM. J was trimmed by 6 bases and V by 7 bases; bases with no gene match: 9. CDR3 length: 14 residues. CDR3 amino acids: CASTRTGAIPEAFF. For the CDR3, the DNA is TGTGCCAGCACCCGGACAGGGGCAATCCCTGAAGCTTTCTTT.

The CDR3, as DNA: TGCGCCAGCAGCCAAGATTTTGGGGGCTGGGGCAATCAGCCCCAGCATTTT. Amino acid sequence: CASSQDFGGWGNQPQHF. The chain uses TRBV4-1 and TRBJ1-5; a weak D match, TRBD1 (6 bases). The CDR3 is 17 residues long. The germline V and J ends were trimmed by 0 bases and 2 bases, with 14 bases remaining between them. Germline V gene lookup returns CDR1 MGHRA and CDR2 YSYEKL.

This chain joins TRBV6-1 and TRBJ1-4, with D possibly being TRBD1 (6 bases). Trimming shortened V by 2 bases and J by 8 bases, and 18 bases separated the two germline ends. This CDR3 is built from 16 residues. CDR1 and CDR2 (germline): MNHNS, SASEGT. CDR3 sequence (DNA): TGTGCCAGCAGTGAATATGGGGGCCCTTCGTCCGAAAAACTGTTTTTT. Translating it yields CASSEYGGPSSEKLFF.

Of note for this clone: Additional DNA sequences in this sample encode the identical CDR3. V usage is TRBV12-3 or TRBV12-4 and J usage is TRBJ2-7; no clear D. This CDR3 comprises 11 residues. The germline V and J ends were trimmed by 5 bases and 3 bases, with 5 bases remaining between them. For the CDR3, the DNA is TGTGCCAGCAGTCCGGGCTACGAGCAGTACTTC. This encodes CASSPGYEQYF.

The V call is TRBV5-1, the J call TRBJ2-7, with D perhaps TRBD2 (7 bases). Per the germline V gene, CDR1 is SGHRS and CDR2 is YFSETQ. V shed 4 bases and J shed 5 bases, with 13 bases lying between them. This CDR3 is built from 13 residues. DNA of the CDR3: TGCGCCAGCAGCCGGTGGGGGGGCGACGAGCAGTACTTC. Translated: CASSRWGGDEQYF.

The chain combines TRBV7-3 with TRBJ2-3, with D perhaps TRBD2 (6 bases). CDR1 is SGHTA and CDR2 is FQGTGA in the germline V gene. V dropped 6 bases and J dropped 2 bases, with 12 bases sitting between them. The CDR3 totals 14 residues. The CDR3 reads CASSPSSATDTQYF. The CDR3 DNA reads as TGTGCCAGCAGTCCTTCTAGCGCCACAGATACGCAGTATTTT. Full variable domain (missing parts from reference TRBV7-3 and TRBJ2-3): GAGVSQTPSNKVTEKGKYVELRCDPISGHTALYWYRQSLGQGPEFLIYFQGTGAADDSGLPNDRFFAVRPEGSVSTLKIQRTERGDSAVYLCASSPSSATDTQYFGPGTRLTVL.

This sequence joins TRBV11-2 and TRBJ1-1; D ambiguous. The CDR3 totals 11 residues. CDR1 and CDR2 from the germline V gene are SGHAT and FQNNGV. V lost 1 base, J lost 10 bases, and 7 bases lay in between. The CDR3 protein is CASSLGLAAFF. The CDR3 bases are TGTGCCAGCAGCTTAGGACTGGCAGCTTTCTTT.

This sequence joins TRBV30 and TRBJ2-7; D possibly corresponds to TRBD1 (6 bases). The CDR3 extends over 12 amino acids. Per germline, CDR1 GTSNPN and CDR2 SVGIG (reference sequence). Between the trimmed V and J ends, which lost 2 bases and 7 bases, there was a span of 12 bases. The CDR3 is CAWSWGHEEQYF. The CDR3 DNA reads TGTGCCTGGAGTTGGGGACACGAGGAGCAGTACTTC.